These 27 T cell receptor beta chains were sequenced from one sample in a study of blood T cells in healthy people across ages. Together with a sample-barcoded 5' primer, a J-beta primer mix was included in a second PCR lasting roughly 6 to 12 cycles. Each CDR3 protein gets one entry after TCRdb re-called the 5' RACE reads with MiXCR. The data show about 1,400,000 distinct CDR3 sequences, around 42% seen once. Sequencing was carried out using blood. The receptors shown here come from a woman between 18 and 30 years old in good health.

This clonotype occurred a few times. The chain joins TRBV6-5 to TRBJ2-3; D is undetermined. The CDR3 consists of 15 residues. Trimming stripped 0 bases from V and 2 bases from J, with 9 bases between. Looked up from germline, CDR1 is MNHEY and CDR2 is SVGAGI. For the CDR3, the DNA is TGTGCCAGCAGTTACTCGTTGGGGAACACAGATACGCAGTATTTT. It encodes CASSYSLGNTDTQYF.

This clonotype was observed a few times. CDR3 region: CASSLQGASGDTQYF. As DNA, the CDR3 is TGCGCCAGCAGCCTACAGGGGGCGAGTGGCGATACGCAGTATTTT. The rearrangement links TRBV5-1 to TRBJ2-3; 9 bases map to TRBD1. J was trimmed by 6 bases and V by 4 bases; bases with no gene match: 9. The V gene's germline CDR1 is SGHRS and CDR2 YFSETQ. The CDR3 is made up of 15 amino acids.

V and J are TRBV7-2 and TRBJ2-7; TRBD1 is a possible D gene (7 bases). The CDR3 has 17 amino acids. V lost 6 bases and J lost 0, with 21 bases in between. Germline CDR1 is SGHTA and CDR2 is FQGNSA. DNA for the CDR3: TGTGCCAGCAGTCGCACTCAGGGGGGAGTCCTCTCCTACGAGCAGTACTTC. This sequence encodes CASSRTQGGVLSYEQYF.

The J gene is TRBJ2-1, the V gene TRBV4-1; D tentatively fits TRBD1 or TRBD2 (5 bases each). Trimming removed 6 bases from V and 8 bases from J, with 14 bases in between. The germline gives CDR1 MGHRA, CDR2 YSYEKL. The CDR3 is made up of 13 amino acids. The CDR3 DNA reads TGCGCCAGCAGGCCGGGTCTGGGGGATGAGCAGTTCTTC. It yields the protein CASRPGLGDEQFF.

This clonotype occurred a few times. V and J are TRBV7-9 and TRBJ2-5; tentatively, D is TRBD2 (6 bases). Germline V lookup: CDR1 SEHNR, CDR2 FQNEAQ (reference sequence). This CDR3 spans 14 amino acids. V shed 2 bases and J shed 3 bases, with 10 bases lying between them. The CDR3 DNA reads TGTGCCAGCAGCTTATCTAGCGTCGAAGAGACCCAGTACTTC. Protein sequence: CASSLSSVEETQYF.

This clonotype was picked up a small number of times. The CDR3 region is CSVAAGEEYF. CDR3 bases: TGCAGCGTTGCGGCAGGGGAAGAGTACTTC. This sequence joins TRBV29-1 and TRBJ2-7; D may be TRBD1 (6 bases). The CDR3 runs 10 residues. Deletions cut 4 bases from V and 11 bases from J, with 12 bases between. CDR1 is SQVTM, CDR2 ANQGSEA, per germline.

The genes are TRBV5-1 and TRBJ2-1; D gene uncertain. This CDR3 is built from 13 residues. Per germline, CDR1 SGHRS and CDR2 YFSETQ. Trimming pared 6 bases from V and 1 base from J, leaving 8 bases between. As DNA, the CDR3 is TGCGCCAGCAATCAGAATTCCTACAATGAGCAGTTCTTC. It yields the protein CASNQNSYNEQFF.

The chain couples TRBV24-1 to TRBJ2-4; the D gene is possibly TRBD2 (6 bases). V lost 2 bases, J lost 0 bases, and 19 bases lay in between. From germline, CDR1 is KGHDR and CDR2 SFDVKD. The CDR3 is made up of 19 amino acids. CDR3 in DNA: TGTGCCACCAGTGATTCCGGCGCCGAGGAGGGCCTAGCCAAAAACATTCAGTACTTC. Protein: CATSDSGAEEGLAKNIQYF.

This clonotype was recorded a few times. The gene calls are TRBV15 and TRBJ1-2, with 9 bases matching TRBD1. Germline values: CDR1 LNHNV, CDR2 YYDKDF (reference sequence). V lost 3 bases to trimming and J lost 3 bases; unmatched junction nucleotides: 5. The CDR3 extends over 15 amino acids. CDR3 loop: CATSRDRGRDYGYTF. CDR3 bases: TGTGCCACCAGCAGGGACAGGGGCAGGGACTATGGCTACACCTTC.

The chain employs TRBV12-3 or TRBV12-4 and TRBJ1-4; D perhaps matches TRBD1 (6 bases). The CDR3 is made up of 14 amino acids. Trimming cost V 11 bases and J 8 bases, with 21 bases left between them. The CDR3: CAGGYRAFMEKLFF. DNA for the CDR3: TGTGCCGGCGGCTACAGGGCGTTCATGGAAAAACTGTTTTTT.

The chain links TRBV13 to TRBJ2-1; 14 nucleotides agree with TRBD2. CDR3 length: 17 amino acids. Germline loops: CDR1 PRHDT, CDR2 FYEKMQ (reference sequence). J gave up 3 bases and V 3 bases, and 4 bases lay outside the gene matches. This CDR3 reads CASSLGLAGVYYNEQFF. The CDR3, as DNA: TGTGCCAGCAGCTTGGGACTAGCGGGAGTCTACTACAATGAGCAGTTCTTC.

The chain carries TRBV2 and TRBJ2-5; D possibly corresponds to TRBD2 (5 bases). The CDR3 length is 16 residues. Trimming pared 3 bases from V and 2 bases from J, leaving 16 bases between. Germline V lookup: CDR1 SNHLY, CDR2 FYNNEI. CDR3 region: CASSEAWAGEQETQYF. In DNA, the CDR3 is TGTGCCAGCAGTGAGGCATGGGCGGGTGAACAAGAGACCCAGTACTTC.

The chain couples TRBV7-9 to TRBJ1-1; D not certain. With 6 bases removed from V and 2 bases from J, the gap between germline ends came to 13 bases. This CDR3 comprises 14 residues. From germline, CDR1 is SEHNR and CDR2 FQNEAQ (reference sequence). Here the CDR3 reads CASSHVGRNTEAFF. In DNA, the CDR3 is TGTGCCAGCAGTCATGTCGGCCGAAACACTGAAGCTTTCTTT.

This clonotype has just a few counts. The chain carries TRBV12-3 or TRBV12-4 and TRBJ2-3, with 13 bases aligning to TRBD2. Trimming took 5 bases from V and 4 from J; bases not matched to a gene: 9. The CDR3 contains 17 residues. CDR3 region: CASSISGTSGTPDTQYF. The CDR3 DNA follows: TGTGCCAGCAGTATATCCGGGACTAGCGGGACTCCAGATACGCAGTATTTT.

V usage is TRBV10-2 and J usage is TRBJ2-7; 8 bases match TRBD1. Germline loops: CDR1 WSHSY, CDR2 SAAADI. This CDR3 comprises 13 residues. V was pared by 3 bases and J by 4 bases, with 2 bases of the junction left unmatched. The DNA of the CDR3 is TGCGCCAGCAGTGAAGGGACAGGATACGAGCAGTACTTC. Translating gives CASSEGTGYEQYF.

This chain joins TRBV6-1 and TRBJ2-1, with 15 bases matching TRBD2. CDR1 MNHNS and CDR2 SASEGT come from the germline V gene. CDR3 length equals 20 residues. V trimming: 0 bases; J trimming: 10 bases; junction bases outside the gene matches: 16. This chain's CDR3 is CASSEANTGTSGRTPYEQFF. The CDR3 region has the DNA TGTGCCAGCAGTGAAGCGAATACCGGGACTAGCGGGAGGACGCCCTACGAGCAGTTCTTC.

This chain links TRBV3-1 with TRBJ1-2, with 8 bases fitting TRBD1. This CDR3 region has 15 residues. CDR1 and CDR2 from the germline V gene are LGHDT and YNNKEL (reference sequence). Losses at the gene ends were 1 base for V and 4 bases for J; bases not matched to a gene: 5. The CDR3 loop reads CASSQGTGTAYGYTF. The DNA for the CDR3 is TGTGCCAGCAGCCAAGGGACAGGGACTGCCTATGGCTACACCTTC.

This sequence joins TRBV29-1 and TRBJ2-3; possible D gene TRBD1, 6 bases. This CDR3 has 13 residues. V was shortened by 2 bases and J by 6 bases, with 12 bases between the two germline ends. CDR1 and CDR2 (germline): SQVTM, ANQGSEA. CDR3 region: CSVELDRWDTQYF. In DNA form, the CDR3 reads TGCAGCGTTGAACTCGACAGGTGGGATACGCAGTATTTT.

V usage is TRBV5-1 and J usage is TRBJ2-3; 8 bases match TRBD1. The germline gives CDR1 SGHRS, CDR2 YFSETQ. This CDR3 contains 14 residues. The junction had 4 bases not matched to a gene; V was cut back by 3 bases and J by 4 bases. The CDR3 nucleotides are TGCGCCAGCAGCTCGACAGGGGCTGCAGATACGCAGTATTTT. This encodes CASSSTGAADTQYF. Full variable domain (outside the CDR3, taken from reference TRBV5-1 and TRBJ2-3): KAGVTQTPRYLIKTRGQQVTLSCSPISGHRSVSWYQQTPGQGLQFLFEYFSETQRNKGNFPGRFSGRQFSNSRSEMNVSTLELGDSALYLCASSSTGAADTQYFGPGTRLTVL.

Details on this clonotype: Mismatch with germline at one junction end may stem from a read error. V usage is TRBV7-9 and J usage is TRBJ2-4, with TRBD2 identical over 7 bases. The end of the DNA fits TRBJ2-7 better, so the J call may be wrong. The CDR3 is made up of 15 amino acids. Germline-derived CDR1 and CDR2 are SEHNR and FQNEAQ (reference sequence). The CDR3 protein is CDSSLAGLDSYEQYF. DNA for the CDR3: TGTGACAGCAGCTTAGCGGGCCTCGACTCCTACGAGCAGTACTTC.

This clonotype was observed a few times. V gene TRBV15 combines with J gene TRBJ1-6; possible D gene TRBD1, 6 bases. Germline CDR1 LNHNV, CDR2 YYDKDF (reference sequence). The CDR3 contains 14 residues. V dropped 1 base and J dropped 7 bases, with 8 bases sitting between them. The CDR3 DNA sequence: TGTGCCACCAGCAGAGGGACAGACAATTCACCCCTCCACTTT. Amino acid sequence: CATSRGTDNSPLHF.

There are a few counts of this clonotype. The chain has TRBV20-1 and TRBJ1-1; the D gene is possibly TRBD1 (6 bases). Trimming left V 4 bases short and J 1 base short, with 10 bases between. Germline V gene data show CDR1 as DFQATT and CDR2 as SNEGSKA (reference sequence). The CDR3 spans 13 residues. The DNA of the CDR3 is TGCAGTGCTAAAAGGGGGGCGAACACTGAAGCTTTCTTT. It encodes CSAKRGANTEAFF.

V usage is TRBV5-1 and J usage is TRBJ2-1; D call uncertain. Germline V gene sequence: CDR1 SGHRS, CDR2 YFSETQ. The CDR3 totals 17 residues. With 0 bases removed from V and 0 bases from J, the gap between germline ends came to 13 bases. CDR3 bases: TGCGCCAGCAGCTTGGCATACGGTTTTAGCTCCTACAATGAGCAGTTCTTC. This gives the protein CASSLAYGFSSYNEQFF. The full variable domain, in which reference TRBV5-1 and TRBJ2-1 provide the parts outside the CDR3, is KAGVTQTPRYLIKTRGQQVTLSCSPISGHRSVSWYQQTPGQGLQFLFEYFSETQRNKGNFPGRFSGRQFSNSRSEMNVSTLELGDSALYLCASSLAYGFSSYNEQFFGPGTRLTVL.

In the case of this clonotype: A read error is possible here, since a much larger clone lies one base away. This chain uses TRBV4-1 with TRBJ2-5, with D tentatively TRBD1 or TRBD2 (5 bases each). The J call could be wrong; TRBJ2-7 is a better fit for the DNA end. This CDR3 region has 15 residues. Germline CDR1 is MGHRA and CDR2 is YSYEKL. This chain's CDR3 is CASSQNYGAPYEQYF. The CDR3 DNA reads TGCGCCAGCAGCCAGAATTACGGGGCACCCTACGAGCAGTACTTC.

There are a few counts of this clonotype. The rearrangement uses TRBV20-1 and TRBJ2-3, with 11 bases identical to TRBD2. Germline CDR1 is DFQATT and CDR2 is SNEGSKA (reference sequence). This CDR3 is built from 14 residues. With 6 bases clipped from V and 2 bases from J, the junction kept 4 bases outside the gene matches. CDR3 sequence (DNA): TGCAGTGCCGCTAGCGGGAGGATCACAGATACGCAGTATTTT. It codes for CSAASGRITDTQYF.

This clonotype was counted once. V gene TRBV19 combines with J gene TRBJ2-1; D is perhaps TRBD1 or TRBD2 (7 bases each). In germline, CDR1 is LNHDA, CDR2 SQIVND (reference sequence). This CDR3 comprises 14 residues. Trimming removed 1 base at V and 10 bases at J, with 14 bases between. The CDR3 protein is CASSIGQGDYEQFF. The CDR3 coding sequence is TGTGCCAGTAGTATAGGCCAGGGGGACTACGAGCAGTTCTTC.

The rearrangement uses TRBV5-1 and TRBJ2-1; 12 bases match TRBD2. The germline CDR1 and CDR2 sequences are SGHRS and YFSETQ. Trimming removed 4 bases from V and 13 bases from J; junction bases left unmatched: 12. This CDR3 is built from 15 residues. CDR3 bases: TGCGCCAGCAGCCAAATCATGACTAGCGGGGGTAACCAGTTCTTC. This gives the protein CASSQIMTSGGNQFF.